What follows describes a single TCR beta chain. This sample stems from a study of blood T cell repertoires in COVID-19. Germline V gene sequence: CDR1 MDHEN, CDR2 SYDVKM. CDR3 size: 12 residues. The germline V and J ends were trimmed by 7 bases and 4 bases, with 10 bases remaining between them. Methods used by the authors: Amplifying reference gene primers gave estimates of nucleated cell counts. Sequencing used immunoSEQ multiplex PCR; TCRdb keeps in-frame clones, though not all of them. D and trimming come from the DNA, and the V and J calls and clone size come from that table. The sample shows 200,000 or so clones, 70% to 90% of them seen only once.

The chain joins TRBV28 to TRBJ1-2; tentatively, D is TRBD1 (6 bases). The sequenced material came from peripheral blood. This sequence originates from a woman in her forties who had recovered from COVID-19. In nucleotides, the CDR3 is TGTGCCAGCATGACAGGAGTCTATGGCTACACCTTC. As protein: CASMTGVYGYTF.